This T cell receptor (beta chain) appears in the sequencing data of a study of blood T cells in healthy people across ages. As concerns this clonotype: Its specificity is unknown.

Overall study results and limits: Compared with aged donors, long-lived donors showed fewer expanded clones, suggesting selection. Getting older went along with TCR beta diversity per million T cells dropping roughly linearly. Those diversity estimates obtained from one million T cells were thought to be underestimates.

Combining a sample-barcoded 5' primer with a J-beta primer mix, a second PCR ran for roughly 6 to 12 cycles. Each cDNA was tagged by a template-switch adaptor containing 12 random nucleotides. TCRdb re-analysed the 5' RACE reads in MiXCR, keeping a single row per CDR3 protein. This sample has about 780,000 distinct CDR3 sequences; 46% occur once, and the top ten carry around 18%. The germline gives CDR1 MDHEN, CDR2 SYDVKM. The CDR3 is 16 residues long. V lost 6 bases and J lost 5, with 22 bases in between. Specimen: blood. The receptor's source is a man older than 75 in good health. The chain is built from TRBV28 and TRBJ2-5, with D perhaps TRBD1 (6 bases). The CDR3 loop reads CASSDTIQGKGETQYF. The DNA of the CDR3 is TGTGCCAGCAGCGACACCATCCAGGGGAAGGGGGAGACCCAGTACTTC.